This T cell receptor beta chain derives from a study of vaccination and CD4 T cells after COVID-19. The Oncomine TCR Beta short-read assay generated sequence data from the DNA of cultured CD4+ T cells. TCRdb passed the PCR reads through MiXCR, listing each CDR3 protein once. The sample contains roughly 22,000 distinct CDR3 sequences, 30% to 35% of which appear only once. This sample's treatment: roughly 10-day PBMC culture with coronavirus spike peptide pools or control peptides (ViraFEST assay). To note about this clonotype: Its antigen is currently unknown.

The CDR3 spans 14 residues. V was pared by 6 bases and J by 3 bases, with 12 bases between. What was sequenced was cultured CD4+ T cells from blood. This receptor was obtained from a human donor with COVID-19. The J gene is TRBJ1-5, the V gene TRBV12-3 or TRBV12-4; D unresolved. The CDR3 region has the DNA TGTGCCAGCAGCCCCCGGGGTTTCAATCAGCCCCAGCATTTT. This gives the protein CASSPRGFNQPQHF.